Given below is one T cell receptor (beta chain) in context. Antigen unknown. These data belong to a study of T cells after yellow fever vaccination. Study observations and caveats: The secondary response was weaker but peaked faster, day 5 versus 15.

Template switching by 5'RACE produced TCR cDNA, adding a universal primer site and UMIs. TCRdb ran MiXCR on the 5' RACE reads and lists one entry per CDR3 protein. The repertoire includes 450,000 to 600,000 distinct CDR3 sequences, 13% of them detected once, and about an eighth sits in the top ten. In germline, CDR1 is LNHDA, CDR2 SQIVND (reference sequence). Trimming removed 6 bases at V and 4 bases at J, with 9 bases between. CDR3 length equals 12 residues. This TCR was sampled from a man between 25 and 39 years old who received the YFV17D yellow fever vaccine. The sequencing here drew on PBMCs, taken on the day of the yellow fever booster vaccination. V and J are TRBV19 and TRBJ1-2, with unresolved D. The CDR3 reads CASRGGFYGYTF. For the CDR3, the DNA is TGTGCCAGTAGAGGCGGCTTCTATGGCTACACCTTC. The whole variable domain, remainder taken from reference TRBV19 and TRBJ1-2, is DGGITQSPKYLFRKEGQNVTLSCEQNLNHDAMYWYRQDPGQGLRLIYYSQIVNDFQKGDIAEGYSVSREKKESFPLTVTSAQKNPTAFYLCASRGGFYGYTFGSGTRLTVV.